This section outlines one T cell receptor (beta chain) sequence together with its context. Its antigen is undetermined. These data belong to a study of T cell clones after liver transplantation. Looking at the study overall: Three of eight recipients were HCV-positive; others had non-autoimmune, non-viral indications.

General study results and limits: Rather than being deleted, graft donor-reactive T cells may have moved into the graft. In a couple of subjects, few donor cells limited the measurable donor-reactive repertoire.

This CDR3 contains 13 residues. The V end was cut by 4 bases, the J end by 2 bases, with 9 bases between. Germline loops: CDR1 MNHEY, CDR2 SMNVEV (reference sequence). This table comes from immunoSEQ multiplex PCR, and its TCRdb copy is limited to in-frame clones, with some not included. Among around 15,000 clones, about nine tenths were seen once, and the ten largest hold around 45%. The sequences come from CD8+ T cells from blood, collected before liver transplant. The V call is TRBV27, the J call TRBJ2-7; D perhaps matches TRBD1 (6 bases). The receptor comes from a human donor who received a liver transplant. The DNA of the CDR3 is TGTGCCAGCAGTTCTGACAGGCCCTACGAGCAGTACTTC. It yields the protein CASSSDRPYEQYF.